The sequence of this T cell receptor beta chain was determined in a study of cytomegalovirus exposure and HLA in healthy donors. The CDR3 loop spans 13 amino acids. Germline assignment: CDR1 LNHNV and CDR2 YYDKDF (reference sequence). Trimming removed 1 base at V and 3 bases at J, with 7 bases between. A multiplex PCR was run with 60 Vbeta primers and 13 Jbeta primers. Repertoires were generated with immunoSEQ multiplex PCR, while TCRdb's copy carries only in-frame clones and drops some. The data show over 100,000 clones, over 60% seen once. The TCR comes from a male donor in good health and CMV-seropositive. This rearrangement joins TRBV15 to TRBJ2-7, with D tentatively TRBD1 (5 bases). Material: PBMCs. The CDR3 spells CATSRARGYEQYF. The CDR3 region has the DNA TGTGCCACCAGCAGAGCTAGGGGCTACGAGCAGTACTTC.